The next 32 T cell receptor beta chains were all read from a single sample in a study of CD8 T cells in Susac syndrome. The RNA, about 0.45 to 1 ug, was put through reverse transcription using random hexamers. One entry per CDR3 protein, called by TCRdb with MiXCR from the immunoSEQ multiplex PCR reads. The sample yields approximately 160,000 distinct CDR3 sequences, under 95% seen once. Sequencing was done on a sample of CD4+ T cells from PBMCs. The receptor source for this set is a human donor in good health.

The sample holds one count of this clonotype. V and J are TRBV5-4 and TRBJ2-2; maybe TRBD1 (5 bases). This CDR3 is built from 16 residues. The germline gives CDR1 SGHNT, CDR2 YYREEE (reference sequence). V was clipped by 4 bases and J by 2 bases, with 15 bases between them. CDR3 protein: CASSNRQQANTGELFF. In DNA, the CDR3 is TGTGCCAGCAGCAACCGGCAACAGGCAAACACCGGGGAGCTGTTTTTT. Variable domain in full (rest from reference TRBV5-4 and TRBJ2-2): ETGVTQSPTHLIKTRGQQVTLRCSSQSGHNTVSWYQQALGQGPQFIFQYYREEENGRGNFPPRFSGLQFPNYSSELNVNALELDDSALYLCASSNRQQANTGELFFGEGSRLTVL.

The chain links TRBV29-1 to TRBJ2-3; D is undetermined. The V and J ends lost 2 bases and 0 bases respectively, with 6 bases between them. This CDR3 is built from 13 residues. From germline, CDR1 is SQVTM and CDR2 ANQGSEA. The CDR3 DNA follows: TGCAGCGTTGAAACAGTTAGCACAGATACGCAGTATTTT. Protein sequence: CSVETVSTDTQYF.

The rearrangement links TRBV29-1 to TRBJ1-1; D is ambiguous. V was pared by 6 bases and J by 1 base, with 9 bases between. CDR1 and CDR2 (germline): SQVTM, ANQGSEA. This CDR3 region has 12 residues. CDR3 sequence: CSVNYRNTEAFF. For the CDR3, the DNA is TGCAGCGTCAATTACAGGAACACTGAAGCTTTCTTT.

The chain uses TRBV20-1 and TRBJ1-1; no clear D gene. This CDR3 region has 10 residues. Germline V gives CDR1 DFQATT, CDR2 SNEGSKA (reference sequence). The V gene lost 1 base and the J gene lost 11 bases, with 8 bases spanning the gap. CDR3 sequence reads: CSARVMYAFF. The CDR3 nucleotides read TGCAGTGCTAGAGTGATGTATGCTTTCTTT.

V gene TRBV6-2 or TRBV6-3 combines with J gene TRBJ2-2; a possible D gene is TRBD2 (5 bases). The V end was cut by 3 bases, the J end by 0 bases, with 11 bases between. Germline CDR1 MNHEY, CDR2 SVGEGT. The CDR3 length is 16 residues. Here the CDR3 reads CASSYWTGANTGELFF. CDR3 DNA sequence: TGTGCCAGCAGTTATTGGACTGGGGCGAACACCGGGGAGCTGTTTTTT.

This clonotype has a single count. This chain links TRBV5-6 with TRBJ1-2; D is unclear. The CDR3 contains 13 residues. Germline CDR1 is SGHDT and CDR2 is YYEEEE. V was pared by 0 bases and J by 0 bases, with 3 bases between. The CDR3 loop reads CASSLVANYGYTF. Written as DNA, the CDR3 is TGTGCCAGCAGCTTGGTGGCTAACTATGGCTACACCTTC.

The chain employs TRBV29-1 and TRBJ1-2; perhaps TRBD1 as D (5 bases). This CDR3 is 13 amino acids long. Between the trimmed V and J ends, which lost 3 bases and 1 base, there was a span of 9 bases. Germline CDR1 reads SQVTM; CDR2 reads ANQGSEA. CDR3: CSVEPGLNYGYTF. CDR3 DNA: TGCAGCGTTGAGCCAGGGCTTAACTATGGCTACACCTTC.

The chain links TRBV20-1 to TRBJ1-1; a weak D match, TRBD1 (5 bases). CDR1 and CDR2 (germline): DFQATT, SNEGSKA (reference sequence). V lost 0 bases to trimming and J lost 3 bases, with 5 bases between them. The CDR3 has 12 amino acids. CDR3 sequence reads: CSAREGHTEAFF. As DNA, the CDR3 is TGCAGTGCTAGAGAGGGGCACACTGAAGCTTTCTTT.

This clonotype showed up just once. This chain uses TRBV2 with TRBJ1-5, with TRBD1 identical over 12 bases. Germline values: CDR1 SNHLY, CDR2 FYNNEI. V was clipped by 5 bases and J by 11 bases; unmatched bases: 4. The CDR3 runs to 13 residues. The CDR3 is CASSKGQGAAQHF. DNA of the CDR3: TGTGCCAGCAGTAAGGGACAGGGGGCGGCCCAGCATTTT.

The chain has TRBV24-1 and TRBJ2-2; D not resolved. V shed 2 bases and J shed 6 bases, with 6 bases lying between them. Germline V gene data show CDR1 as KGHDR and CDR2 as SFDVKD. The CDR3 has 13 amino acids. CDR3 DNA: TGTGCCACCAGTGATTCTGACCCCGGGGAGCTGTTTTTT. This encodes CATSDSDPGELFF.

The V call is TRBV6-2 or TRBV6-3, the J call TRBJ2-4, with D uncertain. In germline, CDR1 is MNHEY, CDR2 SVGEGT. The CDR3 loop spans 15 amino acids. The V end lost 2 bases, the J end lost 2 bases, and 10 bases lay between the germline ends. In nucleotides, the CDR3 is TGTGCCAGCAGTTACCGCAGGAATTCCAAAAACATTCAGTACTTC. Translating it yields CASSYRRNSKNIQYF.

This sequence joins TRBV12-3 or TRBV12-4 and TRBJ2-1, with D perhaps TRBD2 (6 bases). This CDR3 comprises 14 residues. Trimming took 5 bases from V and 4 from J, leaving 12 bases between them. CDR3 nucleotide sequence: TGTGCCAGCAGTCCTGCGGGACTGTACAATGAGCAGTTCTTC. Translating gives CASSPAGLYNEQFF.

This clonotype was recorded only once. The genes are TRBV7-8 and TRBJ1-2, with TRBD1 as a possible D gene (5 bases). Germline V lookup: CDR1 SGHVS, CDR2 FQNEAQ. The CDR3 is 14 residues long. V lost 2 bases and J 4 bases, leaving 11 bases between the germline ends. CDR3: CASSLSGKGYGYTF. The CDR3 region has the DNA TGTGCCAGCAGCTTATCAGGGAAAGGCTATGGCTACACCTTC. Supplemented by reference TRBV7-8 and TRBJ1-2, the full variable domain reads GAGVSQSPRYKVAKRGQDVALRCDPISGHVSLFWYQQALGQGPEFLTYFQNEAQLDKSGLPSDRFFAERPEGSVSTLKIQRTQQEDSAVYLCASSLSGKGYGYTFGSGTRLTVV.

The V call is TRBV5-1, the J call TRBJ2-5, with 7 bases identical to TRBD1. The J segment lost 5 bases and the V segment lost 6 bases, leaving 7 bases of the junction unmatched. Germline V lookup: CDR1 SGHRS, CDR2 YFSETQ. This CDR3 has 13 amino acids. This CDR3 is CASTDRVRETQYF. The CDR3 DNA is TGCGCCAGCACCGACAGGGTACGGGAGACCCAGTACTTC.

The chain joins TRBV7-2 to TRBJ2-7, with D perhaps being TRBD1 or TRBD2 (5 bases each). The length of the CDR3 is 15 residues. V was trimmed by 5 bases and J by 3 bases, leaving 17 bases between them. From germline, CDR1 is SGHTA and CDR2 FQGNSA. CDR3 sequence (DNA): TGTGCCAGCAGCGCACCGGGACGGTTGATCTACGAGCAGTACTTC. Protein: CASSAPGRLIYEQYF.

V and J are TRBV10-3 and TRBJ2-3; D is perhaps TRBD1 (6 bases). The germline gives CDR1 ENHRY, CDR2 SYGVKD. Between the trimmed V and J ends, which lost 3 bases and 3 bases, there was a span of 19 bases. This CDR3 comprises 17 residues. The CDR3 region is CAISDPPAQGSTDTQYF. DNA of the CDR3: TGTGCCATCAGTGACCCCCCAGCACAGGGTTCTACAGATACGCAGTATTTT.

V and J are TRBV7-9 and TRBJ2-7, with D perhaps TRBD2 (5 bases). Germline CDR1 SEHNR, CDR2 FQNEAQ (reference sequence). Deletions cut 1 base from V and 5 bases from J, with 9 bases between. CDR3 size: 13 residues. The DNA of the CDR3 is TGTGCCAGCAGCTTAGATGCCGGGGACGAGCAGTACTTC. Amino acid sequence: CASSLDAGDEQYF.

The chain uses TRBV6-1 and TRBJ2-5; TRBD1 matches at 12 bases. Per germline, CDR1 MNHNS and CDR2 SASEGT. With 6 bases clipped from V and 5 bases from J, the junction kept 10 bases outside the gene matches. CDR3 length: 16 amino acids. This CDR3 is CASSRNRDRGRETQYF. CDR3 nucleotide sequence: TGTGCCAGCAGCCGAAACCGGGACAGGGGGCGGGAGACCCAGTACTTC.

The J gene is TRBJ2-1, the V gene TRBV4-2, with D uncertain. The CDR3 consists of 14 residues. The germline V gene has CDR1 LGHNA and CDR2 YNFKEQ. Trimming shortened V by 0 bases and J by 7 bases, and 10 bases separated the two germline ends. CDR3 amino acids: CASSQEALLNEQFF. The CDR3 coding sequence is TGTGCCAGCAGCCAAGAGGCCCTATTGAATGAGCAGTTCTTC.

CDR3 sequence reads: CASRDGIANEKLFF. The CDR3 DNA sequence: TGTGCCAGCAGGGACGGGATAGCTAATGAAAAACTGTTTTTT. This chain connects TRBV2 to TRBJ1-4, with unresolved D. CDR3 length: 14 amino acids. The germline V and J ends were trimmed by 6 bases and 3 bases, with 11 bases remaining between them. Germline values: CDR1 SNHLY, CDR2 FYNNEI.

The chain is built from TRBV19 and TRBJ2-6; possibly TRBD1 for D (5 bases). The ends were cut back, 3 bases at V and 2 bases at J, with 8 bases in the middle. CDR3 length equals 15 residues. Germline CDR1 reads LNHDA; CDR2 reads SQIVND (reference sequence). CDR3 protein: CASSMGQTGANVLTF. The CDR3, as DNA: TGTGCCAGTAGTATGGGGCAAACTGGGGCCAACGTCCTGACTTTC.

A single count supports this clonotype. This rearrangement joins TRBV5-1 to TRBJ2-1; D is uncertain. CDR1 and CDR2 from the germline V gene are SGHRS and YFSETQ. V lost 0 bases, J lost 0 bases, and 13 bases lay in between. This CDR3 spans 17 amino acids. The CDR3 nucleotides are TGCGCCAGCAGCTTGGGAGGCGGCTCAAGCTCCTACAATGAGCAGTTCTTC. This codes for CASSLGGGSSSYNEQFF.

The DNA of the CDR3 is TGTGCCAGCAGCCCCGCACGGACGGCTGTTTACGAGCAGTACTTC. This translates into CASSPARTAVYEQYF. The rearrangement links TRBV7-9 to TRBJ2-7; D unresolved. The germline V gene has CDR1 SEHNR and CDR2 FQNEAQ (reference sequence). The CDR3 is 15 residues long. The ends were cut back, 5 bases at V and 4 bases at J, with 18 bases in the middle.

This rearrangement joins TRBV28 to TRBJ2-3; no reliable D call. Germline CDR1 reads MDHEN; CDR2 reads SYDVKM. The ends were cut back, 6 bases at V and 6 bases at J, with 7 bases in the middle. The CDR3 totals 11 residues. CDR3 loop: CASRGWDTQYF. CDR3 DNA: TGTGCCAGCAGGGGGTGGGATACGCAGTATTTT.

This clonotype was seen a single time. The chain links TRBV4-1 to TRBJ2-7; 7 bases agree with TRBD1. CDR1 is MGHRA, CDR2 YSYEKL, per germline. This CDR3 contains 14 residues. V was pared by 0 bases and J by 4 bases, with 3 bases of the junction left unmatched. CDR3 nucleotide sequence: TGCGCCAGCAGCCAAGATCAGACAGGGTACGAGCAGTACTTC. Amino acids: CASSQDQTGYEQYF.

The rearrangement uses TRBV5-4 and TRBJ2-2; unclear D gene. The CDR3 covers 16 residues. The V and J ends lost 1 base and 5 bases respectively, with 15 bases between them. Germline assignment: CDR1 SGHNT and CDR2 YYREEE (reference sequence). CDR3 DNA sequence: TGTGCCAGCAGCTTGTCGGTGGGCGGAGAAACCGGGGAGCTGTTTTTT. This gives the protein CASSLSVGGETGELFF.

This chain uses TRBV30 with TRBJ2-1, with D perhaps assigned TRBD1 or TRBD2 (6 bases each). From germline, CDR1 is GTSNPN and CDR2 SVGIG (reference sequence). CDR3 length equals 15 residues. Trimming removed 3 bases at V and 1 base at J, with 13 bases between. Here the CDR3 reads CAWRGGLRSYNEQFF. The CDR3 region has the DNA TGTGCCTGGAGAGGGGGGCTACGGTCCTACAATGAGCAGTTCTTC.

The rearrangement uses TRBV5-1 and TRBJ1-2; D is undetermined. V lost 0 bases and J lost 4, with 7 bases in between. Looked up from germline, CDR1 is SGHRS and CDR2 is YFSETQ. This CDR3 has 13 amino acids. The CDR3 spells CASSLEPRYGYTF. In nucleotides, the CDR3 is TGCGCCAGCAGCTTGGAACCGCGCTATGGCTACACCTTC.

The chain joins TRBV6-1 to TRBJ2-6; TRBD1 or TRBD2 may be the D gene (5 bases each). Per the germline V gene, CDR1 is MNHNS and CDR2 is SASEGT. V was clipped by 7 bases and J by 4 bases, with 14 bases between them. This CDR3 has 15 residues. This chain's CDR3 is CASTSRGSGANVLTF. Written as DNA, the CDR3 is TGTGCCAGCACATCTCGGGGCTCCGGGGCCAACGTCCTGACTTTC.

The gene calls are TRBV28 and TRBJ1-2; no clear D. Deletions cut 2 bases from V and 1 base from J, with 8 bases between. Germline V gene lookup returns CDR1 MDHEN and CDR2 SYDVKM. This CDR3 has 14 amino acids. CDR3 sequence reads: CASSLGEINYGYTF. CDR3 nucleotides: TGTGCCAGCAGTTTAGGGGAAATTAACTATGGCTACACCTTC.

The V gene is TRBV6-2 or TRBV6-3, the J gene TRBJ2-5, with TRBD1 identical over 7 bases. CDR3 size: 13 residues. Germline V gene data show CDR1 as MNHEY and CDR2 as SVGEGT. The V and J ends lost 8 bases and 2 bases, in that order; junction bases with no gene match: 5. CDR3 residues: CASHWGQQETQYF. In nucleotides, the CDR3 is TGTGCCAGCCATTGGGGACAGCAAGAGACCCAGTACTTC.

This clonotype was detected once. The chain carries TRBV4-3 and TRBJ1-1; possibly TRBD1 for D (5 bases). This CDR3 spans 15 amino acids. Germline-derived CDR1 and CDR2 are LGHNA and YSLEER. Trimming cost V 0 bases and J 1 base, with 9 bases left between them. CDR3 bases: TGCGCCAGCAGCCAAGATGACAGCCCGAACACTGAAGCTTTCTTT. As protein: CASSQDDSPNTEAFF.